These 5 T cell receptor beta chains originate from one sample sequenced in a study of blood T cell repertoires in COVID-19. Sequenced by immunoSEQ multiplex PCR; TCRdb stores in-frame clones only, minus some. The sample lists around 200,000 clones, approximately 83% seen once, with 6.5% to 7.5% in the top ten. Sequencing was carried out using peripheral blood. The source is a woman aged 35 to 49 with COVID-19, enrolled during active disease.

The chain has TRBV7-9 and TRBJ1-5; 7 bases agree with TRBD1. In germline, CDR1 is SEHNR, CDR2 FQNEAQ (reference sequence). CDR3 size: 15 residues. V lost 4 bases, J lost 6 bases, and 9 bases stayed unmatched. In DNA, the CDR3 is TGTGCCAGCAGCTGGGGCGGGACAGCGGGTCAGCCCCAGCATTTT. As protein: CASSWGGTAGQPQHF.

The V call is TRBV9, the J call TRBJ1-5, with no clear D. CDR1 and CDR2 (germline): SGDLS, YYNGEE. This CDR3 contains 15 residues. Trimming left V 0 bases short and J 0 bases short, with 7 bases between. Written as DNA, the CDR3 is TGTGCCAGCAGCGTAGACAGTGATAGCAATCAGCCCCAGCATTTT. Protein product: CASSVDSDSNQPQHF.

The chain combines TRBV11-3 with TRBJ2-3; TRBD2 matches 8 bases. V was pared by 6 bases and J by 2 bases, with 13 bases of the junction left unmatched. The CDR3 covers 17 residues. From germline, CDR1 is SGHNT and CDR2 YENEEA. CDR3 nucleotide sequence: TGTGCCAGCAGTCCCCGACCGCGGGGGGCGCACACAGATACGCAGTATTTT. This translates into CASSPRPRGAHTDTQYF. Using reference TRBV11-3 and TRBJ2-3 for the parts outside the CDR3, the full variable domain is EAGVVQSPRYKIIEKKQPVAFWCNPISGHNTLYWYLQNLGQGPELLIRYENEEAVDDSQLPKDRFSAERLKGVDSTLKIQPAELGDSAVYLCASSPRPRGAHTDTQYFGPGTRLTVL.

V and J are TRBV14 and TRBJ1-1, with D possibly matching TRBD1 (5 bases). Germline values: CDR1 SGHDN, CDR2 FVKESK. Trimming took off 3 bases at V and 1 base at J, with 9 bases between the two ends. This CDR3 region has 14 residues. CDR3: CASSQQGWNTEAFF. In nucleotides, the CDR3 is TGTGCCAGCAGCCAGCAGGGATGGAACACTGAAGCTTTCTTT.

The genes are TRBV28 and TRBJ2-7; D might be TRBD2 (6 bases). The CDR3 totals 15 residues. V dropped 5 bases and J dropped 2 bases, with 16 bases sitting between them. Germline CDR1 reads MDHEN; CDR2 reads SYDVKM. The CDR3 protein is CASSPRGGYTYEQYF. CDR3 in DNA: TGTGCCAGCAGTCCGCGTGGGGGGTACACCTACGAGCAGTACTTC.